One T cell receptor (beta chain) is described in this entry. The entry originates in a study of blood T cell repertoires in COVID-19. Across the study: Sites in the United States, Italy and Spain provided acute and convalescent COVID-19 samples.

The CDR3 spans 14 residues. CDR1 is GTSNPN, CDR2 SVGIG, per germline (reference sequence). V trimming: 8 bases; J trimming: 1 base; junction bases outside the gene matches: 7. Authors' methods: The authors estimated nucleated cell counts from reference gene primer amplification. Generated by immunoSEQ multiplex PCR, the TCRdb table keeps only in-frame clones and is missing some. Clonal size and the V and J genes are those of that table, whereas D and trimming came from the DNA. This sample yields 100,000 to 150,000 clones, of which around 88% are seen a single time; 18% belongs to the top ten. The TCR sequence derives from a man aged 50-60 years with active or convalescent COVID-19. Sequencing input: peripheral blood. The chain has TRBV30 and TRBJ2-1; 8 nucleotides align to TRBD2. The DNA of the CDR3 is TGTGCCGGGTCAGCGGGAGTGTCCTACAATGAGCAGTTCTTC. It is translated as CAGSAGVSYNEQFF.